Listed below are T cell receptor beta chains from one sample, sequenced in a study of shared clonotypes between healthy human individuals. TCRdb keeps only in-frame clones here, not all; method: immunoSEQ multiplex PCR. The sample has hundreds of thousands of clones, around 81% seen once. Material for sequencing was PBMCs. These receptors originate from a woman in her thirties or forties in good health. Some clones in this sample may be carry-over from other donors' samples. CDR3s include the opening cysteine and the closing phenylalanine or tryptophan. D genes are given only for firm matches. Clone size is not always given. Where it is, it says once, few, many or a class for expanded clones.

V gene: TRBV18
J gene: TRBJ2-5
D gene: TRBD2
clone size: .
CDR3 DNA: TGTGCCAGCTCACCGAGTAGCGGGACGGAGACCCAGTACTTC
CDR3 protein: CASSPSSGTETQYF

V gene: TRBV4-1
J gene: TRBJ2-7
D gene: .
clone size: .
CDR3 DNA: TGCGCCAGCAGCCAAGAACCCCCGGTGGTAGGCGGAGAGCAGTACTTC
CDR3 protein: CASSQEPPVVGGEQYF

V gene: TRBV4-1
J gene: TRBJ2-7
D gene: .
clone size: .
CDR3 DNA: TGCGCCAGCAGCCAAGATACGCCTAAGACCTATGGCCCGGGTCCCGTCGCCGACGAGCAGTACTTC
CDR3 protein: CASSQDTPKTYGPGPVADEQYF

V gene: TRBV5-1
J gene: TRBJ1-1
D gene: .
clone size: .
CDR3 DNA: TGCGCCAGCAGCTACAACACAGGGAGGAACACTGAAGCTTTCTTT
CDR3 protein: CASSYNTGRNTEAFF

V gene: TRBV30
J gene: TRBJ2-7
D gene: TRBD1
clone size: .
CDR3 DNA: TGTGCCTGGTTCCCCACAGGGGATCGCTCCTACGAGCAGTACTTC
CDR3 protein: CAWFPTGDRSYEQYF

V gene: TRBV6-1
J gene: TRBJ1-2
D gene: .
clone size: .
CDR3 DNA: TGTGCCAGCAGTGCGGCAGAAAGCTATGGCTACACCTTC
CDR3 protein: CASSAAESYGYTF

V gene: TRBV11-2
J gene: TRBJ1-1
D gene: .
clone size: .
CDR3 DNA: TGTGCCAGCAGCTTAGATTACGGAGTTGAAGCTTTCTTT
CDR3 protein: CASSLDYGVEAFF

V gene: TRBV7-7
J gene: TRBJ2-5
D gene: .
clone size: .
CDR3 DNA: TGTGCCAGCAGCTTAGGTACGGGAGCTGAGACCCAGTACTTC
CDR3 protein: CASSLGTGAETQYF

V gene: TRBV29-1
J gene: TRBJ1-1
D gene: TRBD1
clone size: .
CDR3 DNA: TGCAGCGTTGAACGGACAGGGGGCTTCACTGAAGCTTTCTTT
CDR3 protein: CSVERTGGFTEAFF

V gene: TRBV10-3
J gene: TRBJ2-3
D gene: .
clone size: .
CDR3 DNA: TGTGCCACCAGGGCGTTAGCGTCGGGAGATACGCAGTATTTT
CDR3 protein: CATRALASGDTQYF

V gene: TRBV6-9
J gene: TRBJ1-5
D gene: .
clone size: .
CDR3 DNA: TGTGCCAGCAGTGCCGGGGGGGGAAGCAATCAGCCCCAGCATTTT
CDR3 protein: CASSAGGGSNQPQHF

V gene: TRBV6-1
J gene: TRBJ2-1
D gene: TRBD2
clone size: .
CDR3 DNA: TGTGCCAGCAGTGAACTAGCGGCTTACAATGAGCAGTTCTTC
CDR3 protein: CASSELAAYNEQFF

V gene: TRBV30
J gene: TRBJ1-2
D gene: .
clone size: .
CDR3 DNA: TGTGCCTGGAGTGGGCGGGGGGCTAACTATGGCTACACCTTC
CDR3 protein: CAWSGRGANYGYTF

V gene: TRBV5-1
J gene: TRBJ2-3
D gene: .
clone size: .
CDR3 DNA: TGCGCCAGCAGCTTGGAAGGCAGAGTCTACACAGATACGCAGTATTTT
CDR3 protein: CASSLEGRVYTDTQYF

V gene: TRBV4-2
J gene: TRBJ2-7
D gene: .
clone size: many
CDR3 DNA: TGTGCCAGCAGCCAAGAAGGAGATGTATCCTACGAGCAGTACTTC
CDR3 protein: CASSQEGDVSYEQYF

V gene: TRBV30
J gene: TRBJ1-4
D gene: .
clone size: .
CDR3 DNA: TGTGCCTGGAGTCACGGGACGGCTAATGAAAAACTGTTTTTT
CDR3 protein: CAWSHGTANEKLFF

V gene: TRBV5-1
J gene: TRBJ2-2
D gene: TRBD1
clone size: .
CDR3 DNA: TGCGCCAGCAGCACCCAGGGGGCGCGTAACACCGGGGAGCTGTTTTTT
CDR3 protein: CASSTQGARNTGELFF

V gene: TRBV5-4
J gene: TRBJ2-7
D gene: .
clone size: .
CDR3 DNA: TGTGCCAGCAGCTTGAACCTGGGATCCCACGACGAGCAGTACTTC
CDR3 protein: CASSLNLGSHDEQYF

V gene: TRBV20-1
J gene: TRBJ1-1
D gene: .
clone size: .
CDR3 DNA: TGCAGTGCTAGGAACACTGAAGCTTTCTTT
CDR3 protein: CSARNTEAFF

V gene: TRBV5-6
J gene: TRBJ2-2
D gene: TRBD2
clone size: .
CDR3 DNA: TGTGCCAGCAGCCCTAGCGGGAGTGGGGCCGGGGAGCTGTTTTTT
CDR3 protein: CASSPSGSGAGELFF

V gene: TRBV7-5
J gene: TRBJ2-7
D gene: .
clone size: once
CDR3 DNA: TGTGCCAGCAGTCGCCAGGGCTACGAGCAGTACTTC
CDR3 protein: CASSRQGYEQYF

V gene: TRBV7-2
J gene: TRBJ2-7
D gene: .
clone size: .
CDR3 DNA: TGTGCCAGCAGCTTAGAAGGTGGAGGGGCCTACGAGCAGTACTTC
CDR3 protein: CASSLEGGGAYEQYF

V gene: TRBV15
J gene: TRBJ2-5
D gene: .
clone size: .
CDR3 DNA: TGTGCCACCAGCAGAGATATCGGGACTCAAGAGACCCAGTACTTC
CDR3 protein: CATSRDIGTQETQYF

V gene: TRBV7-3
J gene: TRBJ2-2
D gene: .
clone size: .
CDR3 DNA: TGTGCCAGCAGCTTAACGTTGGGGTCCGGGATCGCCGGGGAGCTGTTTTTT
CDR3 protein: CASSLTLGSGIAGELFF

V gene: TRBV6-5
J gene: TRBJ2-7
D gene: .
clone size: .
CDR3 DNA: TGTGCCAGCAGTTACCAGAGCGGAGTAAGCTCCTACGAGCAGTACTTC
CDR3 protein: CASSYQSGVSSYEQYF

V gene: TRBV4-1
J gene: TRBJ1-4
D gene: TRBD1
clone size: .
CDR3 DNA: TGCGCCAGCAGCCAAGGAAAGGGACAGGGGAATGAAAAACTGTTTTTT
CDR3 protein: CASSQGKGQGNEKLFF

V gene: TRBV6-4
J gene: TRBJ2-3
D gene: .
clone size: .
CDR3 DNA: TGTGCCAGCAGTGACTCGGTGGCTAGCACAGATACGCAGTATTTT
CDR3 protein: CASSDSVASTDTQYF

V gene: TRBV5-1
J gene: TRBJ1-6
D gene: .
clone size: .
CDR3 DNA: TGCGCCAGCAGCTGGGGGGACACTCCGATCAATTCACCCCTCCACTTT
CDR3 protein: CASSWGDTPINSPLHF

V gene: TRBV18
J gene: TRBJ2-1
D gene: TRBD1
clone size: .
CDR3 DNA: TGTGCCAGCTCACCATCACAGGGGGGTGGTGAGCAGTTCTTC
CDR3 protein: CASSPSQGGGEQFF

V gene: TRBV15
J gene: TRBJ2-2
D gene: .
clone size: .
CDR3 DNA: TGTGCCACCAGCAGAGATTTAGCGGAGCCCCCGGGACTGTTTTTT
CDR3 protein: CATSRDLAEPPGLFF

V gene: TRBV19
J gene: TRBJ2-4
D gene: .
clone size: few
CDR3 DNA: TGTGCCAGTAGTATCCCGGCAGGGACGGACATTCAGTACTTC
CDR3 protein: CASSIPAGTDIQYF

V gene: TRBV9
J gene: TRBJ2-3
D gene: .
clone size: .
CDR3 DNA: TGTGCCAGCAGCGTAGACAGGTCGTACGCAGATACGCAGTATTTT
CDR3 protein: CASSVDRSYADTQYF

V gene: TRBV29-1
J gene: TRBJ2-7
D gene: TRBD1
clone size: .
CDR3 DNA: TGCAGCGTTGAAGAAAACAGGGGAACCTACGAGCAGTACTTC
CDR3 protein: CSVEENRGTYEQYF

V gene: TRBV11-2
J gene: TRBJ2-3
D gene: .
clone size: once
CDR3 DNA: TGTGCCAGCAAAACATGGGCCACAGATACGCAGTATTTT
CDR3 protein: CASKTWATDTQYF

V gene: TRBV5-4
J gene: TRBJ2-1
D gene: TRBD1
clone size: once
CDR3 DNA: TGTGCCAGCAGCCCGGGACAGGGTGCGTCAACGTGGGGGTTCTTC
CDR3 protein: CASSPGQGASTWGFF

V gene: TRBV10-3
J gene: TRBJ2-7
D gene: .
clone size: .
CDR3 DNA: TGTGCCGCCGGGAAGGGGGAAAGAGACGAGCAGTACTTC
CDR3 protein: CAAGKGERDEQYF

V gene: TRBV6-1
J gene: TRBJ1-1
D gene: TRBD1
clone size: .
CDR3 DNA: TGTGCCAGCAGTGAGAGGGGGCTGGCTGAAGCTTTCTTT
CDR3 protein: CASSERGLAEAFF

V gene: TRBV2
J gene: TRBJ2-5
D gene: .
clone size: few
CDR3 DNA: TGTGCCAGCAGTGATTTGGGGACCCAGTACTTC
CDR3 protein: CASSDLGTQYF

V gene: TRBV18
J gene: TRBJ1-5
D gene: TRBD1
clone size: .
CDR3 DNA: TGTGCCAGCTCACCACCGGACAGGGAGGGGCCCCAGCATTTT
CDR3 protein: CASSPPDREGPQHF

V gene: TRBV27
J gene: TRBJ2-2
D gene: TRBD1
clone size: .
CDR3 DNA: TGTGCCAGCAGTTCTCGGGACAGGACAGAAGTCCGCCTAACCGGGGAGCTGTTTTTT
CDR3 protein: CASSSRDRTEVRLTGELFF